The clone carrying this T cell receptor (beta chain) was picked up many times. The antigen is not known. The time point denotes: newly diagnosed GD, antithyroid drugs for less than 3 months. Researchers made the TCR library from RNA that was extracted from PBMCs. This sample was included in a study of regulatory T cells in long-lasting Graves disease. This CDR3 comprises 18 residues. Germline V lookup: CDR1 DFQATT, CDR2 SNEGSKA (reference sequence). Regarding the study as a whole: There were preferences for TRBV28, TRBJ1-2 and TRBJ2-5 in persistent disease. A reduction in accuracy may have resulted from the small sample size.

The authors built TCR beta libraries using iRepertoire HTBI primers and Arm-PCR of CDR3 regions. MiXCR, applied by TCRdb to the multiplex PCR reads, yields one record per CDR3 protein. This table holds around 230,000 distinct CDR3 sequences, 15% to 20% found once. The clonotype originates from a female donor with Graves disease. Source: peripheral blood mononuclear cells (PBMCs), taken at new diagnosis, from a patient treated with antithyroid drugs. The chain is built from TRBV20-1 and TRBJ2-3; 14 bases are shared with TRBD2. The CDR3, as DNA: TGCAGCGCCTCCGGGACTAGCGGGAGCAACAATATCCCAGATACGCAGTATTTT. Translation: CSASGTSGSNNIPDTQYF.